The T cell receptor beta chain under discussion was sequenced for a study of cytomegalovirus exposure and HLA in healthy donors. Study results and limitations: It was only CMV serostatus that was available as immune exposure information. It was 160 or so TCR beta chains that were listed as cytomegalovirus-associated.

Amplification used 60 Vbeta primers and 13 Jbeta primers. Authors' analysis steps: Approximately 12 million of tens of millions of unique TCR beta chains were shared, per a later count. Measured with immunoSEQ multiplex PCR; TCRdb has only the in-frame clones, and not every one. For V, J and clone size, that table is used; D and trimming come from the DNA. The sample lists 150,000 to 200,000 clones, about four fifths occurring once. A remark on this clone: Its antigen remains unidentified.

Donors were nominally healthy when sampled, though unrecorded immune exposures were likely. The CDR3 spans 16 residues. The ends were cut back, 1 base at V and 5 bases at J, with 14 bases in the middle. Looked up from germline, CDR1 is PRHDT and CDR2 is FYEKMQ (reference sequence). The sequenced material came from PBMCs. The chain is built from TRBV13 and TRBJ2-2; TRBD2 is a possible D gene (5 bases). This TCR came from a woman aged 50 to 60 in good health and CMV-seronegative. The CDR3 spells CASSLVIRGLTGELFF. The CDR3 nucleotides are TGTGCCAGCAGCTTAGTAATTCGGGGTTTGACCGGGGAGCTGTTTTTT.